The 26 T cell receptor beta chains reported below all come from one sample, sequenced in a study of T-cell memory formation after mild COVID-19. Each CDR3 protein is one row after TCRdb ran MiXCR on the 5' RACE reads. The sample shows some 290,000 distinct CDR3 sequences, about a sixth of them seen only once. Sequenced: PBMCs or a T cell subset sorted from them (not recorded which). These receptors were taken from a man aged 18 to 35 who had mild COVID-19 (a few samples of this study predate the infection). Cell type and time point are not known.

V is TRBV16 and J is TRBJ2-7; TRBD1 matches at 8 bases. Germline loops: CDR1 KGHSY, CDR2 FQNENV. The V gene end was trimmed by 2 bases and the J gene end by 0 bases; junction bases not matched to a gene: 6. The CDR3 loop spans 16 amino acids. The CDR3 bases are TGTGCCAGCAGCCAAAAGGGGGACAGGAGCTCCTACGAGCAGTACGTC. Amino acid sequence: CASSQKGDRSSYEQYV.

This clonotype was detected a few times. This sequence joins TRBV20-1 and TRBJ1-4; tentative D call: TRBD1 (6 bases). The CDR3 extends over 14 amino acids. V was cut by 1 base and J by 6 bases, with 12 bases left in between. Germline-derived CDR1 and CDR2 are DFQATT and SNEGSKA (reference sequence). CDR3 coding DNA: TGCAGTGCTAGAGTCTCACAGGGCGATGAAAAACTGTTTTTT. This gives the protein CSARVSQGDEKLFF.

This clonotype was recorded a few times. This chain connects TRBV6-5 to TRBJ1-2, with TRBD1 matching over 12 bases. V gave up 6 bases and J gave up 7 bases; unmatched junction bases: 6. The CDR3 loop spans 14 amino acids. CDR1 and CDR2 from the germline V gene are MNHEY and SVGAGI. The CDR3 DNA sequence: TGTGCCAGCAGCTCGGGACAGGGGGCTCTTGGCTACACCTTC. It encodes CASSSGQGALGYTF.

The chain couples TRBV5-4 to TRBJ1-1; D is undetermined. CDR3 size: 13 residues. V lost 4 bases to trimming and J lost 3 bases, with 10 bases between them. CDR1 and CDR2 from the germline V gene are SGHNT and YYREEE (reference sequence). This chain's CDR3 is CASSPAEDTEAFF. CDR3 bases: TGTGCCAGCAGCCCCGCGGAGGACACTGAAGCTTTCTTT.

CDR3 region: CASSNRQDRYEQYF. The CDR3, as DNA: TGTGCCAGCAGTAACCGACAGGACCGCTACGAGCAGTACTTC. The rearrangement links TRBV6-2 or TRBV6-3 to TRBJ2-7, with D perhaps TRBD1 (6 bases). The ends were cut back, 5 bases at V and 3 bases at J, with 14 bases in the middle. Germline values: CDR1 MNHEY, CDR2 SVGEGT. This CDR3 region has 14 residues.

This clonotype has just a few counts. Here the CDR3 DNA reads TGTGCCAGCAGCCAAGGGACTAGCGTCACCGGGGAGCTGTTTTTT. This sequence encodes CASSQGTSVTGELFF. The chain links TRBV5-8 to TRBJ2-2, with 10 bases matching TRBD2. J gave up 4 bases and V 4 bases, and 4 bases lay outside the gene matches. Germline values: CDR1 SGHTS, CDR2 YDEGEE. The CDR3 contains 15 residues. Variable domain in full (rest from reference TRBV5-8 and TRBJ2-2): EAGVTQSPTHLIKTRGQQATLRCSPISGHTSVYWYQQALGLGLQFLLWYDEGEERNRGNFPPRFSGRQFPNYSSELNVNALELEDSALYLCASSQGTSVTGELFFGEGSRLTVL.

The gene calls are TRBV24-1 and TRBJ2-5; D unresolved. CDR1 is KGHDR, CDR2 SFDVKD, per germline. V was clipped by 6 bases and J by 4 bases, with 8 bases between them. This CDR3 region has 12 residues. CDR3 in amino acids: CATSSGRETQYF. CDR3 sequence (DNA): TGTGCCACCAGTTCCGGGCGAGAGACCCAGTACTTC.

The rearrangement uses TRBV5-6 and TRBJ1-3; perhaps TRBD1 as D (6 bases). This CDR3 contains 14 residues. Germline CDR1 reads SGHDT; CDR2 reads YYEEEE. Trimming removed 4 bases at V and 3 bases at J, with 11 bases between. This CDR3 reads CASSPKTGGNTIYF. The CDR3 coding sequence is TGTGCCAGCAGCCCAAAGACAGGTGGAAACACCATATATTTT.

The table lists this clonotype with a few counts. This sequence joins TRBV12-3 or TRBV12-4 and TRBJ2-7; no reliable D call. The CDR3 extends over 13 amino acids. The germline V and J ends were trimmed by 5 bases and 2 bases, with 10 bases remaining between them. The DNA of the CDR3 is TGTGCCAGCAGTCTCGGACGGGCCTACGAGCAGTACTTC. Amino acids: CASSLGRAYEQYF.

This clonotype has at least ten counts. The J gene is TRBJ1-1, the V gene TRBV4-2, with D unresolved. The germline V gene has CDR1 LGHNA and CDR2 YNFKEQ. Trimming pared 5 bases from V and 7 bases from J, leaving 14 bases between. The CDR3 covers 13 residues. Here the CDR3 reads CASSYEPTVEAFF. Here the CDR3 DNA reads TGTGCCAGCAGCTACGAACCGACGGTTGAAGCTTTCTTT.

V and J are TRBV4-1 and TRBJ2-3, with D possibly being TRBD1 or TRBD2 (5 bases each). The length of the CDR3 is 16 residues. Germline CDR1 and CDR2: MGHRA and YSYEKL. Trimming shortened V by 3 bases and J by 4 bases, and 17 bases separated the two germline ends. The CDR3 DNA sequence: TGCGCCAGCAGCCAGTCCCTGGGGGTGTCGGCAGATACGCAGTATTTT. Translating gives CASSQSLGVSADTQYF.

The gene calls are TRBV6-2 or TRBV6-3 and TRBJ1-2, with D unresolved. Germline CDR1 MNHEY, CDR2 SVGEGT. There are 15 residues in the CDR3. Deletions cut 5 bases from V and 4 bases from J, with 17 bases between. CDR3 amino acids: CASSQDGRKGYGYTF. In nucleotides, the CDR3 is TGTGCCAGCAGTCAGGACGGCCGTAAAGGCTATGGCTACACCTTC.

The chain is built from TRBV2 and TRBJ2-1; D call uncertain. V was pared by 4 bases and J by 4 bases, with 14 bases between. Germline V gene lookup returns CDR1 SNHLY and CDR2 FYNNEI. There are 15 residues in the CDR3. The chain's CDR3 is CASSVGPSGYNEQFF. For the CDR3, the DNA is TGTGCCAGCAGTGTTGGGCCATCTGGATACAATGAGCAGTTCTTC.

The table lists this clonotype with many counts. J is TRBJ2-7 and V is TRBV7-9; D ambiguous. Trimming stripped 5 bases from V and 3 bases from J, with 11 bases between. CDR1 and CDR2 from the germline V gene are SEHNR and FQNEAQ (reference sequence). This CDR3 has 13 residues. The CDR3 spells CASSPTPNYEQYF. CDR3 sequence (DNA): TGTGCCAGCAGCCCTACACCAAACTACGAGCAGTACTTC.

This clonotype was found many times. Written as DNA, the CDR3 is TGTGCCAGCAGCTTGTGGGATCTGGGCACTGAAGCTTTCTTT. Translation: CASSLWDLGTEAFF. The chain joins TRBV5-6 to TRBJ1-1; D is uncertain. The CDR3 runs 14 residues. Germline CDR1 SGHDT, CDR2 YYEEEE. Trimming took 1 base from V and 4 from J, leaving 11 bases between them.

This clonotype came up many times. V and J are TRBV7-2 and TRBJ2-2; a possible D gene is TRBD1 (6 bases). This CDR3 is built from 15 residues. The V gene lost 1 base and the J gene lost 6 bases, with 12 bases spanning the gap. Germline CDR1 reads SGHTA; CDR2 reads FQGNSA. CDR3 residues: CASSLGSRGAGELFF. Here the CDR3 DNA reads TGTGCCAGCAGCTTAGGGAGCAGGGGAGCCGGGGAGCTGTTTTTT.

In this sample, this clonotype turned up a few times. This chain joins TRBV29-1 and TRBJ2-2; D is perhaps TRBD1 (6 bases). With 6 bases removed from V and 0 bases from J, the gap between germline ends came to 11 bases. This CDR3 has 14 amino acids. CDR1 and CDR2 (germline): SQVTM, ANQGSEA. CDR3 in amino acids: CSVETGTNTGELFF. CDR3 nucleotides: TGCAGCGTGGAAACAGGGACGAACACCGGGGAGCTGTTTTTT.

The genes are TRBV6-1 and TRBJ2-1, with 7 bases lining up with TRBD2. CDR3 length equals 15 residues. With V trimmed by 1 base and J by 2 bases, 2 bases remained unmatched. Germline CDR1 is MNHNS and CDR2 is SASEGT. Here the CDR3 DNA reads TGTGCCAGCAGTGAAGGGACTAGGGCCTACAATGAGCAGTTCTTC. Translating gives CASSEGTRAYNEQFF.

The J gene is TRBJ1-1, the V gene TRBV30; D is uncertain. Germline V gives CDR1 GTSNPN, CDR2 SVGIG (reference sequence). Trimming removed 2 bases at V and 1 base at J, with 11 bases between. CDR3 size: 14 residues. The CDR3 protein is CAWSRKGTNTEAFF. In DNA form, the CDR3 reads TGTGCCTGGAGTAGAAAGGGCACGAACACTGAAGCTTTCTTT.

This clonotype was seen at least ten times. The chain links TRBV5-1 to TRBJ2-5, with 7 bases that match TRBD2. The ends lost 0 bases at V and 3 bases at J; junction bases unmatched: 5. The CDR3 is 15 residues long. Germline lookup yields CDR1 SGHRS and CDR2 YFSETQ. This CDR3 reads CASSLEGLAEETQYF. In nucleotides, the CDR3 is TGCGCCAGCAGCTTGGAGGGTCTAGCGGAAGAGACCCAGTACTTC.

The chain is built from TRBV7-6 and TRBJ2-7, with 9 bases lining up with TRBD2. The CDR3 runs to 14 residues. Per germline, CDR1 SGHVS and CDR2 FNYEAQ. Trimming cost V 5 bases and J 5 bases; bases outside gene matches: 7. CDR3 sequence: CASSRSGGFDEQYF. CDR3 nucleotides: TGTGCCAGCAGCAGAAGCGGGGGGTTCGACGAGCAGTACTTC.

This clonotype was seen more than once but under ten times. V is TRBV10-3 and J is TRBJ1-5; TRBD1 might be the D (6 bases). Deletions cut 6 bases from V and 5 bases from J, with 14 bases between. Germline V CDR1 and CDR2: ENHRY, SYGVKD. This CDR3 is 14 amino acids long. CDR3 sequence (DNA): TGTGCCATCAGAGGAGACAGGCAAGATCAGCCCCAGCATTTT. As protein: CAIRGDRQDQPQHF.

The V gene is TRBV9, the J gene TRBJ1-2, with no clear D. The CDR3 loop spans 15 amino acids. CDR1 and CDR2 (germline): SGDLS, YYNGEE. Trimming took off 4 bases at V and 0 bases at J, with 13 bases between the two ends. The CDR3 region has the DNA TGTGCCAGCAGCATGGGGATTGGGACTAACTATGGCTACACCTTC. This translates into CASSMGIGTNYGYTF. Complete variable domain (other parts from reference TRBV9 and TRBJ1-2): DSGVTQTPKHLITATGQRVTLRCSPRSGDLSVYWYQQSLDQGLQFLIQYYNGEERAKGNILERFSAQQFPDLHSELNLSSLELGDSALYFCASSMGIGTNYGYTFGSGTRLTVV.

This clonotype showed up many times. The V call is TRBV7-9, the J call TRBJ2-1; D remains unclear. The CDR3 has 13 residues. V lost 5 bases and J lost 6, with 11 bases in between. CDR1 is SEHNR, CDR2 FQNEAQ, per germline (reference sequence). The CDR3 region has the DNA TGTGCCAGCAGCCCGGGCCTTGGCAATGAGCAGTTCTTC. Protein: CASSPGLGNEQFF.

This clonotype occurred a few times. This chain connects TRBV29-1 to TRBJ2-1; no clear D. This CDR3 is built from 14 residues. Trimming pared 4 bases from V and 0 bases from J, leaving 10 bases between. The V gene's germline CDR1 is SQVTM and CDR2 ANQGSEA. For the CDR3, the DNA is TGCAGCGTTGGAGGCAGGAGCTCCTACAATGAGCAGTTCTTC. Translated, it gives CSVGGRSSYNEQFF.

The chain links TRBV20-1 to TRBJ2-1, with 9 bases identical to TRBD2. The CDR3 length is 16 residues. Trimming removed 0 bases from V and 3 bases from J; junction bases left unmatched: 6. From germline, CDR1 is DFQATT and CDR2 SNEGSKA (reference sequence). CDR3 loop: CSARDSERGVYNEQFF. In DNA form, the CDR3 reads TGCAGTGCTAGAGATTCCGAGCGGGGGGTCTACAATGAGCAGTTCTTC.